Reported below is one TCR beta chain. Its antigen is still unknown. Preparation of the TCRbeta library was carried out with unique molecular identifiers. TCRdb re-called the PCR reads through MiXCR, storing one row per CDR3 protein. Among a few hundred thousand distinct CDR3 sequences, more than 20% were seen once, and the ten largest hold under 45%. CDR3 size: 12 residues. Germline V CDR1 and CDR2: DFQATT, SNEGSKA (reference sequence). Trimming removed 3 bases from V and 3 bases from J, with 9 bases in between. The entry originates in a study of T-cell reconstitution after alpha-beta-depleted transplantation in children. Overall study results and limits: By about two months after transplant, alpha-beta T cells reportedly arose from several hundred graft clones that had expanded. Newly made T cells mostly supplied T-cell counts and diversity one year after transplant. Some patients' high day-60 TCRbeta diversity was traced to surviving recipient T cells and thymic progenitors.

The sequence was collected from a boy in the first two years of life with Wiskott-Aldrich syndrome, due to receive a stem cell transplant. The starting material was PBMCs, obtained before TCRalphabeta/CD19-depleted stem cell transplant. The chain links TRBV20-1 to TRBJ2-7, with unresolved D. In DNA, the CDR3 is TGCAGTGCTAGTGTGGTGCACTACGAGCAGTACTTC. Translating it yields CSASVVHYEQYF.